This TCR beta chain was obtained from a study of T cell responses to AZD1222 COVID-19 vaccine. Study in general: Second doses at about 4 or about 12 weeks were pooled.

General study findings and limits: The donors showed a predominance of white British ancestry and of females, with possible underestimation of clonal diversity. Repertoire sampling was restricted to post-peak T cell response timepoints.

TCRdb's copy holds only in-frame clones and misses some; the assay was immunoSEQ multiplex PCR. The table lists 90,000 to 100,000 clones, 87% of them singletons, with about 3% in the top ten. The germline CDR1 and CDR2 sequences are LNHDA and SQIVND (reference sequence). The CDR3 consists of 17 residues. The V end lost 7 bases, the J end lost 8 bases, and 26 bases lay between the germline ends. Concerning this clone itself: Its antigen is still unknown.

This sample comprised peripheral blood, obtained on day 0 of AZD1222 vaccination. The chain carries TRBV19 and TRBJ2-2, with D perhaps being TRBD1 or TRBD2 (5 bases each). The TCR originated in an adult in good health. CDR3 residues: CASTPGPGTFPSGELFF. The CDR3 nucleotides are TGTGCCAGTACCCCCGGACCCGGGACCTTTCCGTCGGGGGAGCTGTTTTTT.